This TCR beta chain originates from a study of T cells in Graves' hyperthyroidism and ophthalmopathy. The study's findings and limits: Stable hyperthyroidism and ophthalmopathy were separated using 13 V-J signatures. Blood also held most thyroid clonotypes expanded beyond 0.001. For ophthalmopathy, model prediction preceded onset by a median roughly 5.9 months.

This CDR3 has 12 residues. Looked up from germline, CDR1 is LGHDT and CDR2 is YNNKEL (reference sequence). V dropped 7 bases and J dropped 4 bases, with 7 bases sitting between them. TCR beta CDR3 regions were amplified from RNA. The TCR CDR3 was amplified in a first-round RT-PCR using the HTBI primer set. TCRdb ran MiXCR on the multiplex PCR reads and lists one entry per CDR3 protein. Of over 350,000 distinct CDR3 sequences in the sample, approximately 14% were seen once. With regard to this clonotype: Its target is not known.

The V and J genes are TRBV3-1 and TRBJ2-2; D ambiguous. The sequence derives from a man younger than 35 with Graves' ophthalmopathy. What was sequenced was blood. CDR3 protein: CASIGFTGELFF. In DNA form, the CDR3 reads TGTGCCAGCATCGGGTTCACCGGGGAGCTGTTTTTT.